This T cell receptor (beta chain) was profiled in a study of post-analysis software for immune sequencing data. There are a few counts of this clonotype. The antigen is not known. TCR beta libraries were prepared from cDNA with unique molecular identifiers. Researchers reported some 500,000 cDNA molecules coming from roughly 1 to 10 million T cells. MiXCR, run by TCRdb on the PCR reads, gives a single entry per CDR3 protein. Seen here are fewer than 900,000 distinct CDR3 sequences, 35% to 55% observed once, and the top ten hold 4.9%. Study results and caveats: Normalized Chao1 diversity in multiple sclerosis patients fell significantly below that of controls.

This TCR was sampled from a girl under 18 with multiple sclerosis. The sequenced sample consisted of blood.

This chain's CDR3 is CASSFPSLGEQFF. CDR3 nucleotides: TGTGCCAGCAGCTTCCCCAGCCTCGGTGAGCAGTTCTTC. The chain couples TRBV13 to TRBJ2-1, with D hard to call. The V gene's germline CDR1 is PRHDT and CDR2 FYEKMQ (reference sequence). The CDR3 runs 13 residues. V was shortened by 3 bases and J by 9 bases, with 12 bases between the two germline ends.